This T cell receptor beta chain was recorded in a study of T cell changes during pregnancy in multiple sclerosis. The ends were cut back, 5 bases at V and 0 bases at J, with 16 bases in the middle. Germline V gene data show CDR1 as MNHEY and CDR2 as SMNVEV (reference sequence). The CDR3 sequence is 16 residues long. Clones were sequenced by immunoSEQ multiplex PCR, and TCRdb holds only the in-frame ones, with some missing. Of 48,000 or so clones listed, 94% were seen once; the top ten hold approximately 0.49%. The sample was CD4+ T cells from peripheral blood mononuclear cells, taken in the first trimester of pregnancy. The chain employs TRBV27 and TRBJ1-2; no firm D call. The receptor's source is a female donor with multiple sclerosis, enrolled in a pregnancy study. The CDR3 DNA reads TGTGCCAGCAGTCGTCATTACGGGAAAGCTAACTATGGCTACACCTTC. Translating gives CASSRHYGKANYGYTF.